This passage covers 2 T cell receptor beta chains from one sample sequenced in a study of radiotherapy plus CTLA-4 blockade in lung cancer. Measured with immunoSEQ multiplex PCR; TCRdb has only the in-frame clones, and not every one. The sample includes roughly 120,000 clones, 75% to 80% seen only once; the top ten take about 5%. Specimen: peripheral blood, collected from a patient treated with radiotherapy plus ipilimumab. All receptors come from a human donor with non-small cell lung cancer who had a partial response to radiotherapy plus ipilimumab.

The rearrangement joins TRBV6-6 to TRBJ2-5; TRBD2 matches at 11 bases. After removal of 5 bases from V and 2 bases from J, the junction contained 7 bases not matched to a gene. CDR1 and CDR2 (germline): MNHNY, SVGAGI (reference sequence). The CDR3 runs to 16 residues. The CDR3 reads CASSKTSGRLQETQYF. In nucleotides, the CDR3 is TGTGCCAGCAGTAAAACTAGCGGGAGATTACAAGAGACCCAGTACTTC.

This chain links TRBV4-3 with TRBJ2-6; D unclear. The germline gives CDR1 LGHNA, CDR2 YSLEER. The V and J ends lost 4 bases and 0 bases respectively, with 7 bases between them. The CDR3 has 15 amino acids. This CDR3 is CASSPPGSGANVLTF. In DNA, the CDR3 is TGCGCCAGCAGCCCCCCAGGCTCTGGGGCCAACGTCCTGACTTTC.